This T cell receptor (beta chain) was profiled in a study of CD8+CD57+ T cells in acquired aplastic anemia. Study overall: The DNA of sorted CD4+ and CD8+ cells averaged around 3 ug.

According to the study, genomic DNA was the template for TCR beta VDJ and CDR3 profiling. TCRdb processed the reads anew with MiXCR; each CDR3 protein has one entry. Of 200,000 to 300,000 distinct CDR3 sequences listed, 70% to 85% are singletons. Trimming at V came to 3 bases and at J to 13 bases, leaving 16 bases not matched to a gene. The CDR3 length is 15 residues. The germline CDR1 and CDR2 sequences are SEHNR and FQNEAQ (reference sequence). Patients chosen for sequencing had CD8+CD57+ cells that had expanded, as shown by flow cytometry. The patients, all of them, had severe acquired aplastic anemia. Prior therapy had not been administered to any patient at the time of blood sampling.

Sample: sorted CD4+, CD8+, or CD8+CD57+ T cells (not recorded which) from PBMCs. This TCR was sampled from a human donor with aplastic anemia. The genes are TRBV7-9 and TRBJ2-3; TRBD2 matches 7 bases. The CDR3 loop is CASSFNRRSGDEEYF. The CDR3 nucleotides are TGTGCCAGCAGCTTTAATAGAAGGAGCGGGGATGAGGAGTATTTT.